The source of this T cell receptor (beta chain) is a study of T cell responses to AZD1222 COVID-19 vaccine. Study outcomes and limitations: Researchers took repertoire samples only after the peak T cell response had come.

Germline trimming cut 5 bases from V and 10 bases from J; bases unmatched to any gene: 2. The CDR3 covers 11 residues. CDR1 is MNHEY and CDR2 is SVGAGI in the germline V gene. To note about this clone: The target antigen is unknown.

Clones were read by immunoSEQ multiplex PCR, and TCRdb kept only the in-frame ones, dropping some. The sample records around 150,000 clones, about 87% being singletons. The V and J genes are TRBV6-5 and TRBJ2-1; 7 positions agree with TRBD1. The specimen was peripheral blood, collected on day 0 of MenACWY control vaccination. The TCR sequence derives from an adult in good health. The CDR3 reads CASSTGQEQFF. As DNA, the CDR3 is TGTGCCAGCAGTACGGGACAGGAGCAGTTCTTC.